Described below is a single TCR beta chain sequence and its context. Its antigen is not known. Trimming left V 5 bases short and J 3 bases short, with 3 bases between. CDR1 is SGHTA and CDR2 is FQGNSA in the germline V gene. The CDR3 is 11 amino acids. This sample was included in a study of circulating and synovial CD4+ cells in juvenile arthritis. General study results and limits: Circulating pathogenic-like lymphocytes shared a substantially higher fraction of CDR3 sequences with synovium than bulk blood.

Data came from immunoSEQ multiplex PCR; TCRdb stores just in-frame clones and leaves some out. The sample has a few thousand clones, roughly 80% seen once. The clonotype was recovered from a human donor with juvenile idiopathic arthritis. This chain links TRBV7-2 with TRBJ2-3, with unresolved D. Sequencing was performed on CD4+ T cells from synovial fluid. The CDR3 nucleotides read TGTGCCAGCAGCCATACAGATACGCAGTATTTT. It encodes CASSHTDTQYF.